Shown below are 24 T cell receptor beta chains from a single sample sequenced in a study of human T cells and chemical hapten exposure. Unfractionated whole blood served as the source for total RNA extraction. TCRdb fed the 5' RACE reads into MiXCR, producing one record per CDR3 protein. The sample lists 65,000 to 90,000 distinct CDR3 sequences, 15% occurring once. Every receptor here comes from a female donor in good health.

Written as DNA, the CDR3 is TGTGCCAGCAGCTTAACTAGCGGGGGACTAGATACGCAGTATTTT. Its translation is CASSLTSGGLDTQYF. The chain carries TRBV6-5 and TRBJ2-3; 11 bases match TRBD2. CDR3 length: 15 residues. CDR1 and CDR2 (germline): MNHEY, SVGAGI. The trim removed 6 bases at V and 5 bases at J, leaving 7 bases unmatched.

The chain combines TRBV7-9 with TRBJ2-5, with D hard to call. The CDR3 is made up of 15 amino acids. Trimming cost V 1 base and J 0 bases, with 9 bases left between them. Germline V lookup: CDR1 SEHNR, CDR2 FQNEAQ (reference sequence). CDR3: CASSLDGLHQETQYF. In DNA form, the CDR3 reads TGTGCCAGCAGCTTAGACGGGCTCCACCAAGAGACCCAGTACTTC.

The chain is built from TRBV6-6 and TRBJ2-6, with D unresolved. V gave up 0 bases and J gave up 0 bases, with 3 bases separating them. Per the germline V gene, CDR1 is MNHNY and CDR2 is SVGAGI (reference sequence). There are 15 residues in the CDR3. The CDR3 coding sequence is TGTGCCAGCAGTTACTCTCGCTCTGGGGCCAACGTCCTGACTTTC. It is translated as CASSYSRSGANVLTF.

There are a few counts of this clonotype. This chain uses TRBV28 with TRBJ2-7; maybe TRBD2 (5 bases). V was cut by 3 bases and J by 5 bases, with 11 bases left in between. The germline V gene encodes CDR1 MDHEN and CDR2 SYDVKM. The length of the CDR3 is 13 residues. CDR3 protein: CASSFGVYDEQYF. In nucleotides, the CDR3 is TGTGCCAGCAGTTTCGGGGTTTACGACGAGCAGTACTTC.

The chain recombines TRBV20-1 with TRBJ2-7; 8 bases are shared with TRBD2. Germline CDR1 reads DFQATT; CDR2 reads SNEGSKA (reference sequence). V lost 5 bases, J lost 3 bases, and 12 bases stayed unmatched. The length of the CDR3 is 15 residues. The CDR3 protein is CSAFKSGSSVYEQYF. Here the CDR3 DNA reads TGCAGTGCTTTTAAAAGCGGGAGTTCAGTCTACGAGCAGTACTTC.

The chain is built from TRBV23-1 and TRBJ1-4; D gene uncertain. TRBV23-1 is assigned to the ORF class and has an uncertain function. This CDR3 has 14 residues. Between the trimmed V and J ends, which lost 4 bases and 3 bases, there was a span of 9 bases. The CDR3 sequence is CASSPERSNEKLFF. Here the CDR3 DNA reads TGCGCCAGCAGTCCTGAAAGATCTAATGAAAAACTGTTTTTT.

V usage is TRBV28 and J usage is TRBJ2-7; D is uncertain. There are 14 residues in the CDR3. Germline CDR1 and CDR2: MDHEN and SYDVKM. Trimming removed 2 bases from V and 3 bases from J, with 11 bases in between. For the CDR3, the DNA is TGTGCCAGCAGTTTAACAGATCCCCTCTACGAGCAGTACTTC. As protein: CASSLTDPLYEQYF. The full variable domain, rest sourced from reference TRBV28 and TRBJ2-7, is DVKVTQSSRYLVKRTGEKVFLECVQDMDHENMFWYRQDPGLGLRLIYFSYDVKMKEKGDIPEGYSVSREKKERFSLILESASTNQTSMYLCASSLTDPLYEQYFGPGTRLTVT.

This clonotype was picked up a small number of times. V usage is TRBV7-8 and J usage is TRBJ1-5; tentative D call: TRBD1 (5 bases). CDR1 SGHVS and CDR2 FQNEAQ come from the germline V gene. This CDR3 is built from 14 residues. V was shortened by 9 bases and J by 5 bases, with 17 bases between the two germline ends. This CDR3 reads CASILRDGYQPQHF. The CDR3 DNA is TGTGCCAGTATCCTCCGGGACGGTTATCAGCCCCAGCATTTT.

A remark on this clonotype: Since a much larger clone is just one base distant, this may be a read error. The gene calls are TRBV29-1 and TRBJ1-5; no reliable D call. CDR1 is SQVTM and CDR2 is ANQGSEA in the germline V gene. The CDR3 sequence is 13 residues long. CDR3 region: CSVALDRNQPRHF. The CDR3 nucleotides read TGCAGCGTTGCCCTAGATAGGAATCAGCCCCGGCATTTT.

The V call is TRBV12-3 or TRBV12-4, the J call TRBJ1-6, with D unresolved. The V gene lost 8 bases and the J gene lost 6 bases, with 8 bases spanning the gap. The CDR3 extends over 12 amino acids. The CDR3: CASRVGNSPLHF. CDR3 sequence (DNA): TGTGCCAGCCGAGTAGGTAATTCACCCCTCCACTTT.

The chain recombines TRBV28 with TRBJ1-3; D unresolved. Germline V gene data show CDR1 as MDHEN and CDR2 as SYDVKM. The V end was cut by 6 bases, the J end by 4 bases, with 10 bases between. The CDR3 has 13 residues. The DNA for the CDR3 is TGTGCCAGCAGCCCCACGATAGGAAACACCATATATTTT. Its protein product is CASSPTIGNTIYF. Filled out from reference TRBV28 and TRBJ1-3, the complete variable domain reads DVKVTQSSRYLVKRTGEKVFLECVQDMDHENMFWYRQDPGLGLRLIYFSYDVKMKEKGDIPEGYSVSREKKERFSLILESASTNQTSMYLCASSPTIGNTIYFGEGSWLTVV.

This chain links TRBV5-1 with TRBJ2-1, with 7 positions matching TRBD1. Germline-derived CDR1 and CDR2 are SGHRS and YFSETQ. CDR3 size: 14 residues. V dropped 5 bases and J dropped 1; count of bases not matched to a gene: 3. The CDR3 region is CASSRDRSYNEQFF. CDR3 sequence (DNA): TGCGCCAGCAGTAGGGACAGATCCTACAATGAGCAGTTCTTC.

The chain is built from TRBV6-1 and TRBJ2-1; D gene uncertain. Trimming removed 8 bases at V and 12 bases at J, with 14 bases between. Germline-derived CDR1 and CDR2 are MNHNS and SASEGT. This CDR3 contains 11 residues. This CDR3 reads CASLYVGSQFF. The CDR3 nucleotides read TGTGCCAGCCTTTACGTAGGGTCGCAGTTCTTC.

The chain links TRBV20-1 to TRBJ1-1; perhaps TRBD1 as D (6 bases). Germline CDR1 reads DFQATT; CDR2 reads SNEGSKA (reference sequence). CDR3 size: 13 residues. Trimming took off 7 bases at V and 0 bases at J, with 12 bases between the two ends. In DNA, the CDR3 is TGCAGTGAAATAGGACAGATGAACACTGAAGCTTTCTTT. Protein: CSEIGQMNTEAFF.

The chain employs TRBV10-3 and TRBJ1-5, with no clear D. The CDR3 consists of 12 residues. Looked up from germline, CDR1 is ENHRY and CDR2 is SYGVKD. Trimming pared 3 bases from V and 7 bases from J, leaving 7 bases between. The CDR3 nucleotides are TGTGCCATCAGTGATTTAACGCAGCCCCAGCATTTT. It specifies CAISDLTQPQHF.

The rearrangement uses TRBV4-1 and TRBJ1-1; unclear D gene. Germline V gene lookup returns CDR1 MGHRA and CDR2 YSYEKL. This CDR3 comprises 15 residues. V was pared by 1 base and J by 0 bases, with 9 bases between. CDR3 sequence reads: CASSQGYQMNTEAFF. As DNA, the CDR3 is TGCGCCAGCAGCCAAGGCTATCAGATGAACACTGAAGCTTTCTTT.

The J gene is TRBJ2-7, the V gene TRBV5-1, with unresolved D. From germline, CDR1 is SGHRS and CDR2 YFSETQ. The CDR3 loop spans 14 amino acids. Trimming shortened V by 2 bases and J by 7 bases, and 16 bases separated the two germline ends. The CDR3 DNA reads as TGCGCCAGCAGCTTTGGGTTCGAAGGGCAAGAGCAGTACTTC. Translating it yields CASSFGFEGQEQYF.

In its sample, this clonotype was seen a few times. The J gene is TRBJ2-7, the V gene TRBV20-1; 7 positions match TRBD1. The junction had 8 bases not matched to a gene; V was cut back by 5 bases and J by 1 base. Germline CDR1 is DFQATT and CDR2 is SNEGSKA (reference sequence). This CDR3 region has 14 residues. CDR3 residues: CSAHRPGQSYEQYF. The CDR3 DNA reads TGCAGTGCTCACCGACCGGGACAGTCCTACGAGCAGTACTTC.

V usage is TRBV25-1 and J usage is TRBJ2-2; no firm D call. In germline, CDR1 is MGHDK, CDR2 SYGVNS. CDR3 length equals 13 residues. V lost 6 bases and J 2 bases, leaving 7 bases between the germline ends. The CDR3 loop reads CASRVENTGELFF. In DNA, the CDR3 is TGTGCCAGCAGGGTGGAAAACACCGGGGAGCTGTTTTTT.

This sequence joins TRBV6-6 and TRBJ1-3; no definite D call. The germline CDR1 and CDR2 sequences are MNHNY and SVGAGI (reference sequence). The CDR3 is 16 residues long. Trimming took off 6 bases at V and 5 bases at J, with 20 bases between the two ends. CDR3 sequence (DNA): TGTGCCAGCAGCAGCCGGGCGAAAGGGATAAGAAACACCATATATTTT. Encoded protein: CASSSRAKGIRNTIYF.

The rearrangement uses TRBV11-2 and TRBJ2-1, with D possibly TRBD1 on 6 matching bases. The CDR3 loop spans 17 amino acids. V gave up 4 bases and J gave up 7 bases, with 23 bases separating them. Germline V gene data show CDR1 as SGHAT and CDR2 as FQNNGV. The CDR3 bases are TGTGCCAGCAGCTCTATCCGGGACACATTTTTTCGAAATGAGCAGTTCTTC. Translation gives CASSSIRDTFFRNEQFF.

This clonotype was found a few times. The chain recombines TRBV29-1 with TRBJ2-7, with TRBD1 matching 9 bases. V shed 4 bases, J shed 5 bases, and the junction held 0 bases outside the gene matches. Per the germline V gene, CDR1 is SQVTM and CDR2 is ANQGSEA. The length of the CDR3 is 11 residues. The CDR3 DNA follows: TGCAGCGTTGGGGACAGGGACGAGCAGTACTTC. This encodes CSVGDRDEQYF.

This clonotype appeared a few times. This chain's CDR3 is CASSLRDGQDGYTF. The CDR3 nucleotides read TGTGCCAGCAGTCTCAGGGACGGGCAAGATGGCTACACCTTC. The chain is built from TRBV7-9 and TRBJ1-2; D may be TRBD1 (5 bases). This CDR3 region has 14 residues. V was shortened by 6 bases and J by 6 bases, with 17 bases between the two germline ends. Germline V CDR1 and CDR2: SEHNR, FQNEAQ (reference sequence).

The CDR3 DNA reads TGTGCCAGCAGCCCCCGGGGAGGCAGGGGGCGCACTGAAGCTTTCTTT. It encodes CASSPRGGRGRTEAFF. The chain uses TRBV7-2 and TRBJ1-1; 8 bases are a match to TRBD1. V shed 5 bases, J shed 4 bases, and the junction held 12 bases outside the gene matches. Germline V CDR1 and CDR2: SGHTA, FQGNSA. This CDR3 region has 16 residues.